This T cell receptor (beta chain) is drawn from a study of CD8 T cells in ankylosing spondylitis. Notes on the study in general: Within matched ankylosing spondylitis synovial fluid, disease-linked clones were reportedly significantly enriched. Seemingly distinctive of ankylosing spondylitis blood was a TCR beta motif formed by eight highly homologous variants. CD8+ cells made up the disease-linked clones, which were relatively rare in peripheral blood.

In the case of this clonotype: Its antigen is as yet unknown.

Making use of molecular barcodes, quantitative 5'-RACE generated TCR beta libraries. TCRdb re-analysed the 5' RACE reads in MiXCR, keeping a single row per CDR3 protein. The profile covers around 35,000 distinct CDR3 sequences, with around 15% appearing a single time and around 33% taken by the ten largest. V shed 4 bases and J shed 2 bases, with 16 bases lying between them. Per germline, CDR1 MNHEY and CDR2 SMNVEV (reference sequence). The CDR3 is 16 residues long. The sample was synovial fluid, either unsorted or a sorted T cell fraction (not recorded which). The TCR originated in a male donor with ankylosing spondylitis. The chain employs TRBV27 and TRBJ2-3; D possibly corresponds to TRBD2 (7 bases). The CDR3, as DNA: TGTGCCAGCAGTTCCGGACGGGGGGCCGACACAGATACGCAGTATTTT. The encoded protein is CASSSGRGADTDTQYF.